This T cell receptor (beta chain) was profiled in a study of blood T cell repertoires in COVID-19. Data came from immunoSEQ multiplex PCR; TCRdb stores just in-frame clones and leaves some out. The sample lists about 250,000 clones; about 86% were seen once. With V trimmed by 2 bases and J by 6 bases, 1 base remained unmatched. This CDR3 has 13 amino acids. Sequenced sample: peripheral blood. The V and J genes are TRBV6-7 and TRBJ1-5; 7 bases fit TRBD1. TRBV6-7 falls under the ORF class, with uncertain function. This clonotype was sampled from an elderly man with acute or convalescent COVID-19. In DNA, the CDR3 is TGTGCCAGCAGTTACGAGGGGGCTCAGCCCCAGCATTTT. It specifies CASSYEGAQPQHF.